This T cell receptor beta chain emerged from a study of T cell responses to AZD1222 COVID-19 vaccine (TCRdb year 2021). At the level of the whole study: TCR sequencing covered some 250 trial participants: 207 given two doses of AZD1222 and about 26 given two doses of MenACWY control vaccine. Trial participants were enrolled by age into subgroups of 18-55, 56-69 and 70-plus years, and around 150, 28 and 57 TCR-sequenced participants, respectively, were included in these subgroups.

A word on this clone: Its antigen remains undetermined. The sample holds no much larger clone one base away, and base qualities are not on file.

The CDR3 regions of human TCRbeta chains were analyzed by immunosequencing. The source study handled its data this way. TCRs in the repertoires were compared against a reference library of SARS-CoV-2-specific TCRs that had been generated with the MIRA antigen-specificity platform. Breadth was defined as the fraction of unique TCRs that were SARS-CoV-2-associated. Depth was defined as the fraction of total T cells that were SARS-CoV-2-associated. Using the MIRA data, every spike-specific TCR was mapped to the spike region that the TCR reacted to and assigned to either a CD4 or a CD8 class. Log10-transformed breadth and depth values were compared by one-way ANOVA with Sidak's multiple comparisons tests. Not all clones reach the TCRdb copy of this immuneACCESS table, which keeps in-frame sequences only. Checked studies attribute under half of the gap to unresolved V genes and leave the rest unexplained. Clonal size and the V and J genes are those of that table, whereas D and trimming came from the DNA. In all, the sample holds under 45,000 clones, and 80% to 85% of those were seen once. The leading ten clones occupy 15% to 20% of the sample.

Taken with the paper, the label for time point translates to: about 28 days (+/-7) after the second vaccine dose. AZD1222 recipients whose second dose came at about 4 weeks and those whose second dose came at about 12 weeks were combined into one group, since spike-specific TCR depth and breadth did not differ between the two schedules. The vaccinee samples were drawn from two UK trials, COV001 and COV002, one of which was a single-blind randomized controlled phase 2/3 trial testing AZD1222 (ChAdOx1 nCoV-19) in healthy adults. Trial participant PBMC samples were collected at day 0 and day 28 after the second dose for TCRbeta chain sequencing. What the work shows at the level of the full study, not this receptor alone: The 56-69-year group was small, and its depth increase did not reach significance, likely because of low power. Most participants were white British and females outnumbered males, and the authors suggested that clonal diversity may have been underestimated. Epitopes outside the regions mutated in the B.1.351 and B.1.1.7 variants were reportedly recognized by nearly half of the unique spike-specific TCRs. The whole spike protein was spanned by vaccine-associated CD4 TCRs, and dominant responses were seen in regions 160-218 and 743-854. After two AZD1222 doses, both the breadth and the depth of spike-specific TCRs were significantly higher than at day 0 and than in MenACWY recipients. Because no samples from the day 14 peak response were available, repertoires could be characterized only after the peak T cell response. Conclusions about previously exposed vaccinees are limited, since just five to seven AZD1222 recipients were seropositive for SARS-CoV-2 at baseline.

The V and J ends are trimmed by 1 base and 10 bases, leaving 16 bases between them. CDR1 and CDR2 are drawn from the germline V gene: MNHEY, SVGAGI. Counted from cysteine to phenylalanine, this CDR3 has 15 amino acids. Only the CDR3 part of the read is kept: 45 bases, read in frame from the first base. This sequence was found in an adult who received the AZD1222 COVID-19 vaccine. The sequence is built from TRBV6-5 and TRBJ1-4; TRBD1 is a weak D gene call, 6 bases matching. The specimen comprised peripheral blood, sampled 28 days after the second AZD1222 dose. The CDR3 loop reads CASSYWGRKGGKLFF. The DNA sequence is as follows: TGTGCCAGCAGTTACTGGGGGCGCAAAGGGGGAAAACTGTTTTTT.